The entry that follows covers one T cell receptor (beta chain) sequence. What it binds is unknown. Germline CDR1 is MNHEY and CDR2 is SVGAGI. The CDR3 runs 14 residues. The V segment lost 4 bases and the J segment 7 bases; nucleotides outside the gene matches: 8. It was through 5'RACE template switching that TCR cDNA was made, with a universal primer site and UMIs added. TCRdb re-analysed the 5' RACE reads in MiXCR, keeping a single row per CDR3 protein. The sample includes 510,000 or so distinct CDR3 sequences, 15% to 20% of them seen just once. These data are taken from a study of T cells after yellow fever vaccination. Overall study results and limits: Clonotype sharing between CD4 and CD8 compartments was small. At 96% for CD4 and about 87% for CD8, most primary-vaccination clones showed up again after the booster.

This material consisted of PBMCs, taken 15 days after the yellow fever booster vaccination. This chain joins TRBV6-5 and TRBJ2-7, with 9 bases matching TRBD2. This clonotype originated in a man aged 30 to 39 who received the YFV17D yellow fever vaccine. The CDR3 region has the DNA TGTGCCAGCAGTTCTAGCGGGAAGTCGGGTGAGCAGTACTTC. Its translation: CASSSSGKSGEQYF.